These T cell receptor beta chains were read from a single sample in a study of blood T cell repertoires in COVID-19. The data were produced by immunoSEQ multiplex PCR, yet TCRdb's version contains in-frame clones alone and is incomplete. The sample contains a few hundred thousand clones, around 87% of which appear only once. The sample comprised peripheral blood. The source of these receptors is a woman between 45 and 65 years old who had recovered from COVID-19. Both conserved end residues are part of each CDR3. The order of the fields is clone size, J gene, D gene, V gene, CDR3 DNA, CDR3 protein. A D gene is named only where the DNA matches it firmly. Some rows have no size entry. The others give once, few or many, or a class for an expanded clone.

size: NA
J: TRBJ2-7
D: TRBD2
V: TRBV6-6
DNA: TGTGCCAGCAGTCCAACCTCGCTAGCGGGAGGTTTCGACGAGCAGTACTTC
CDR3: CASSPTSLAGGFDEQYF

size: NA
J: TRBJ2-1
D: TRBD1
V: TRBV7-8
DNA: TGTGCCAGCAGCCCCAGGTGGGGTACAGGGGTGGGAGAGCAGTTCTTC
CDR3: CASSPRWGTGVGEQFF

size: NA
J: TRBJ1-2
D: NA
V: TRBV28
DNA: TGTGCCAGCAGTTTATCAGGGGATCTTTTGAGCTACACCTTC
CDR3: CASSLSGDLLSYTF

size: NA
J: TRBJ2-1
D: NA
V: TRBV5-1
DNA: TGCGCCAGCAGCTTACAGGGTGGACTCAATGAGCAGTTCTTC
CDR3: CASSLQGGLNEQFF

size: NA
J: TRBJ2-1
D: TRBD1
V: TRBV11-2
DNA: TGTGCCAGCAGCTTAGATCCGGGACAGAACAATGAGCAGTTCTTC
CDR3: CASSLDPGQNNEQFF

size: NA
J: TRBJ1-2
D: NA
V: TRBV3-1/TRBV3-2
DNA: TGTGCCAGCAGCCAATTTGGAGGTGACTATGGCTACACCTTC
CDR3: CASSQFGGDYGYTF

size: NA
J: TRBJ2-3
D: NA
V: TRBV28
DNA: TGTGCCACCACCCCGGGGGGCACAGATACGCAGTATTTT
CDR3: CATTPGGTDTQYF

size: NA
J: TRBJ1-2
D: NA
V: TRBV4-1
DNA: TGCGCCAGCAGCCAAGGGACGCGACAGGTTTATGGCTACACCTTC
CDR3: CASSQGTRQVYGYTF

size: NA
J: TRBJ2-7
D: NA
V: TRBV7-3
DNA: TGTGCCAGCAGCCAAGAGGCGGGGCCCTACGAGCAGTACTTC
CDR3: CASSQEAGPYEQYF

size: once
J: TRBJ1-5
D: NA
V: TRBV28
DNA: TGTGCCAGCAGACCGTTGGTGGGGGGAAAAAGCAATCAGCCCCAGCATTTT
CDR3: CASRPLVGGKSNQPQHF

size: NA
J: TRBJ1-1
D: NA
V: TRBV24-1
DNA: TGTGCCACCGTCCGGGGGATGGGTGAAAACACTGAAGCTTTCTTT
CDR3: CATVRGMGENTEAFF

size: few
J: TRBJ2-7
D: TRBD1
V: TRBV6-2/TRBV6-3
DNA: TGTGCCAGCAGTAAACGGACAGGGGGCTTGCACGAGCAGTACTTC
CDR3: CASSKRTGGLHEQYF

size: once
J: TRBJ1-2
D: NA
V: TRBV7-2
DNA: TGTGCCAGCAGCTCACTCAGGGGACGGGATGGCTACACCTTC
CDR3: CASSSLRGRDGYTF

size: NA
J: TRBJ2-1
D: NA
V: TRBV19
DNA: TGTGCCAGTAGTATCCATGACGGGAATGAGCAGTTCTTC
CDR3: CASSIHDGNEQFF

size: few
J: TRBJ2-1
D: NA
V: TRBV28
DNA: TGTGCCAGCAGTTTCGACGTGGAGTGGTCCTACAATGAGCAGTTCTTC
CDR3: CASSFDVEWSYNEQFF

size: NA
J: TRBJ1-1
D: NA
V: TRBV5-1
DNA: TGCGCCAGCAGCTTGGGGGGCCTGAGGACTGAAGCTTTCTTT
CDR3: CASSLGGLRTEAFF

size: NA
J: TRBJ2-4
D: NA
V: TRBV5-4
DNA: TGTGCCAGCAGCTTGAGCGGCCCAGCCAAAAACATTCAGTACTTC
CDR3: CASSLSGPAKNIQYF

size: few
J: TRBJ2-3
D: NA
V: TRBV27
DNA: TGTGCCAGCGCCGCGGGGGCGGCGGTCGATACGCAGTATTTT
CDR3: CASAAGAAVDTQYF

size: NA
J: TRBJ2-7
D: NA
V: TRBV20-1
DNA: TGCAGTGCCCGTGACTACTACGAGCAGTACTTC
CDR3: CSARDYYEQYF

size: NA
J: TRBJ1-2
D: NA
V: TRBV5-1
DNA: TGCGCCAGCAGCCTCGACAGCTCCCGGGCATTAGTTTGGGGCTACACCTTC
CDR3: CASSLDSSRALVWGYTF

size: once
J: TRBJ1-4
D: TRBD1
V: TRBV5-1
DNA: TGCGCCAGCAGCTTGTCCTCCCAGGGGGGTGAAAAACTGTTTTTT
CDR3: CASSLSSQGGEKLFF

size: once
J: TRBJ2-5
D: TRBD2
V: TRBV7-2
DNA: TGTGCCAGCAGCTTACGGCGGGGGATTGAAGAGACCCAGTACTTC
CDR3: CASSLRRGIEETQYF

size: once
J: TRBJ1-2
D: NA
V: TRBV5-1
DNA: TGCGCCAGCAGCTTGTCCGGTACGGCGGCCTATGGCTACACCTTC
CDR3: CASSLSGTAAYGYTF

size: NA
J: TRBJ1-6
D: NA
V: TRBV9
DNA: TGTGCCAGCAGCGTAGCTACCGGGAGTTCACCCCTCCACTTT
CDR3: CASSVATGSSPLHF

size: NA
J: TRBJ1-1
D: NA
V: TRBV5-1
DNA: TGCGCCAGCAGCTTGGGAAGCAGGGAATACACTGAAGCTTTCTTT
CDR3: CASSLGSREYTEAFF

size: few
J: TRBJ1-2
D: TRBD1
V: TRBV12-3/TRBV12-4
DNA: TGTGCCAGCAGCCTTGACAGGGTCGGAGGCTACACCTTC
CDR3: CASSLDRVGGYTF